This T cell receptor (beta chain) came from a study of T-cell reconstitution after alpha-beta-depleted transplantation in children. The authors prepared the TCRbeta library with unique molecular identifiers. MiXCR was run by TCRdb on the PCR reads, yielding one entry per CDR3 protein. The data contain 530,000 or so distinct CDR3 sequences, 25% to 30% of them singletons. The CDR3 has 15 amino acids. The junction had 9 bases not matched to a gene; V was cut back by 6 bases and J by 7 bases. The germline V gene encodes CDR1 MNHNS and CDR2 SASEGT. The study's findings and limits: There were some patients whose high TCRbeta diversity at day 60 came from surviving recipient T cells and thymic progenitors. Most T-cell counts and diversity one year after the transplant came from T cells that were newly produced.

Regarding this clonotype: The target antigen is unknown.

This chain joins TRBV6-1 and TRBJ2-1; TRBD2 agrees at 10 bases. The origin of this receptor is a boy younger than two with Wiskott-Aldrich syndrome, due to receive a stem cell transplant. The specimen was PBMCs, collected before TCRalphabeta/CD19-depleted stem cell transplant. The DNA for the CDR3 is TGTGCCAGCAGGGGCCCTAGCGGGAGCATAAATGAGCAGTTCTTC. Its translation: CASRGPSGSINEQFF.